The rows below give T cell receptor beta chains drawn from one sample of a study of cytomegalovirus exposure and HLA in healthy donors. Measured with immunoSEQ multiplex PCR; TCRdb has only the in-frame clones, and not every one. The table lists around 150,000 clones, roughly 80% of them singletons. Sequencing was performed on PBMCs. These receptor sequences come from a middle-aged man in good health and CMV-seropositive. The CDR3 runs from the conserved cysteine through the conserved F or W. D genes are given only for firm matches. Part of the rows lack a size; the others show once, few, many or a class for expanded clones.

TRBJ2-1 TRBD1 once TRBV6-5 TGTGCCAGCAGTTTACAGGGGCCCGCCGCCTACAATGAGCAGTTCTTC CASSLQGPAAYNEQFF
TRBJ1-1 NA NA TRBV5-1 TGCGCCAGCAGCTTGGGACAGGTAAACACTGAAGCTTTCTTT CASSLGQVNTEAFF
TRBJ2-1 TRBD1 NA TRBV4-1 TGCGCCAGCAGCTCTCGAGACAGGGTGGGCAATGAGCAGTTCTTC CASSSRDRVGNEQFF
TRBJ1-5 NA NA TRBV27 TGTGCCAGCAGTTCCTATAGCAATCAGCCCCAGCATTTT CASSSYSNQPQHF
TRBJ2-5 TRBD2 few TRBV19 TGTGCCAGTAGTTTTGGGACTAGCGTCCAAGAGACCCAGTACTTC CASSFGTSVQETQYF
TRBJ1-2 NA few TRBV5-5 TGTGCCAGCAGCTTGGTAGGGGGATACGGCTATGGCTACACCTTC CASSLVGGYGYGYTF
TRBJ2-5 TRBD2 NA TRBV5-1 TGCGCCAGCAGCTTCTGGGGGGGACAAGAGACCCAGTACTTC CASSFWGGQETQYF
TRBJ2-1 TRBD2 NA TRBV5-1 TGCGCCAGCAGCTTTTTAGGGGAGGGTTTCAATGAGCAGTTCTTC CASSFLGEGFNEQFF
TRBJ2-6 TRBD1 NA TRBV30 TGTGCCTGGACTAGGACAGGACTCTCTGGGGCCAACGTCCTGACTTTC CAWTRTGLSGANVLTF
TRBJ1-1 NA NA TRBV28 TGTGCCAGCAGTACCGGCCGGACACTTGGCGACGCTGAAGCTTTCTTT CASSTGRTLGDAEAFF
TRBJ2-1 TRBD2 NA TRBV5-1 TGCGCCAGCAGCTTGGTTCTAGCGGGTCTCAATGAGCAGTTCTTC CASSLVLAGLNEQFF
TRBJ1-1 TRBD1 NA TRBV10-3 TGTGCCATCCGGTACAGGGGGGATAACACTGAAGCTTTCTTT CAIRYRGDNTEAFF
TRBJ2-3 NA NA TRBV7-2 TGTGCCAGCACCGCGCCCCTACTATCTAGCACAGATACGCAGTATTTT CASTAPLLSSTDTQYF
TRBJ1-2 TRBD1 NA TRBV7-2 TGTGCCAGCAGCGGTCGGGGACAGGGGGCAAGCGGCTATGGCTACACCTTC CASSGRGQGASGYGYTF
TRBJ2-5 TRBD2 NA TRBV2 TGTGCCAGCAGATCGGGACTAGGCCCACTCCAAGAGACCCAGTACTTC CASRSGLGPLQETQYF
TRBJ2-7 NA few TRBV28 TGTGCCAGCAGTTTGCCAAGTACGAGGCAGTACTTC CASSLPSTRQYF
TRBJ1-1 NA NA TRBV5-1 TGCGCCAGCAGCTTGAGGTCGGGAAACATGAACACTGAAGCTTTCTTT CASSLRSGNMNTEAFF
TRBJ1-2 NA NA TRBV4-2 TGTGCCAGCAGCCAAGACTGGGGCGGGGAGGTTCAGGGCTACACCTTC CASSQDWGGEVQGYTF
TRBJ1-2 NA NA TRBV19 TGTGCCAGTAGTATTATCGGAGCTGGCTATGGCTACACCTTC CASSIIGAGYGYTF
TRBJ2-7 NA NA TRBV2 TGTGCCAGCAGTGGGGTTCGAACAGAGTCCTACGAGCAGTACTTC CASSGVRTESYEQYF
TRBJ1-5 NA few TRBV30 TGTGCCTGCGACAACAGGGTAGGGGATCAGCCCCAGCATTTT CACDNRVGDQPQHF
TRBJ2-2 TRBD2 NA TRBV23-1 TGCGCCAGACCGCCCGGGGGGTGGAACACCGGGGAGCTGTTTTTT CARPPGGWNTGELFF
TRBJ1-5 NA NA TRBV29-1 TGCAGCGTTGCAGGTTGGATAAACGGGGTTAATCAGCCCCAGCATTTT CSVAGWINGVNQPQHF
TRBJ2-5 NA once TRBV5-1 TGCGCCAGCAGCCTGGGTTCGGGGGAGACCCAGTACTTC CASSLGSGETQYF
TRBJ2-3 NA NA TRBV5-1 TGCGCCAGCAGCTCTACTAGCACCTTCTCCCCGAATACGCAGTATTTT CASSSTSTFSPNTQYF
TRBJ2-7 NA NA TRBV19 TGTGCCAGTAGTCCGGAGGGGGCAGTCCTCTCCTACGAGCAGTACTTC CASSPEGAVLSYEQYF
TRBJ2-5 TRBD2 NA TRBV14 TGTGCCAGCAGCCAAGGGCGGGGACTAGCCCAAGAGACCCAGTACTTC CASSQGRGLAQETQYF
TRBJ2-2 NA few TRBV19 TGTGCCAGTATGGGAGCGAACACCGGGGAGCTGTTTTTT CASMGANTGELFF
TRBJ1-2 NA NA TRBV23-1 TGCGCCAGCAGTCAACCTGAACAGGGCTATGGCTACACCTTC CASSQPEQGYGYTF
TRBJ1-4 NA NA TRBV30 TGTGCCTGGAGTAGGGGAGAAATGGAGGGAAAACTGTTTTTT CAWSRGEMEGKLFF
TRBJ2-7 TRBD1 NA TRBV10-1 TGCGCCAGCAGTGGGACAGGGTACGAGCAGTACTTC CASSGTGYEQYF
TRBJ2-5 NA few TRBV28 TGTGCCAGCAGTCTCAGATTGACCCAGTACTTC CASSLRLTQYF
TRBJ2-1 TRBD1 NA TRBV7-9 TGTGCCAGCAGCTTAACTCAGGGGGCGGGCGATGAGCAGTTCTTC CASSLTQGAGDEQFF
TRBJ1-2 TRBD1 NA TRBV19 TGTGCCAGTACGGGACAGGGTTTATACTATGGCTACACCTTC CASTGQGLYYGYTF
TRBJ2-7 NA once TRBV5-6 TGTGCCAGCAGCTTGGGTGCGGGCTCCTACGAGCAGTACTTC CASSLGAGSYEQYF
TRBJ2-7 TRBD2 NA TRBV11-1 TGTGCCAGCAGCTCTCCGGGACTAGCGGGAGATCACGAGCAGTACTTC CASSSPGLAGDHEQYF
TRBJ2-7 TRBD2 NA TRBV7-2 TGTGCCAGCAGCTTAGGATCTAGCGGGAGCGGTTACGAGCAGTACTTC CASSLGSSGSGYEQYF
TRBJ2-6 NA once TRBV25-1 TGTGCCAGCAGCGTCTCTGGGGCCAACGTCCTGACTTTC CASSVSGANVLTF
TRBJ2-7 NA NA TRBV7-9 TGTGCCAGCAGCTTAGAGGGGCCTCACGAGCAGTACTTC CASSLEGPHEQYF
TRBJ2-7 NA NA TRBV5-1 TGCGCCAGCAGCTTGTACAACGAGCAGTACTTC CASSLYNEQYF
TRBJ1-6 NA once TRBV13 TGTGCCAGCAGCTCTTCCGTGGGGAGCTCCTATAATTCACCCCTCCACTTT CASSSSVGSSYNSPLHF
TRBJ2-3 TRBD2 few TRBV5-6 TGTGCCAGCAGCTCCTATTGGCTAGCGGGGGGCACAGATACGCAGTATTTT CASSSYWLAGGTDTQYF
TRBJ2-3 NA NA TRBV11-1 TGTGCCAGCAGCTTAGAAACACCGGGACACCGCACAGATACGCAGTATTTT CASSLETPGHRTDTQYF
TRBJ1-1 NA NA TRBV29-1 TGCAGCGTTGAAAAGGGGCCGAACACTGAAGCTTTCTTT CSVEKGPNTEAFF
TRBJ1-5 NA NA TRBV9 TGTGCCAGCAGCGTAGGATCCAGGGTTGGGCCCCAGCATTTT CASSVGSRVGPQHF
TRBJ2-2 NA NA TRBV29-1 TGCAGCGCCGCCCGCGCGGAGAACACCGGGGAGCTGTTTTTT CSAARAENTGELFF
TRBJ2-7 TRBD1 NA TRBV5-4 TGTGCCAGCAGCATTGGGGCCGGGACAGGGTCCTACGAGCAGTACTTC CASSIGAGTGSYEQYF
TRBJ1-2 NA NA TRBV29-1 TGCAGCGCCTGGGGGGGGGAAGCTGGCTACACCTTC CSAWGGEAGYTF
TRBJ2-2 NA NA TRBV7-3 TGTGCCAGCAGCTTAATCGGGGGCACCGGGGAGCTGTTTTTT CASSLIGGTGELFF
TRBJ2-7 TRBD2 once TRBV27 TGTGCCAGCAGCGCCGGGACTAGCGGCTACGAGCAGTACTTC CASSAGTSGYEQYF